The entry that follows covers one T cell receptor (beta chain) sequence. Its specificity is unknown. The data originate from a study of tumor-infiltrating lymphocytes in localized non-small cell lung cancer. Data came from immunoSEQ multiplex PCR; TCRdb stores just in-frame clones and leaves some out. In the table there are about 7,200 clones, approximately 60% of which are singletons. Whole-study results and caveats: Only some patients had TCR sequencing, depending on available tissue.

Material for sequencing was lung tumor tissue. This receptor was identified in a human donor with non-small cell lung cancer.

This CDR3 is CASSHLSGGAYNEQFF. CDR3 nucleotides: TGTGCCAGCAGCCACTTGAGCGGGGGGGCCTACAATGAGCAGTTCTTC. The genes are TRBV14 and TRBJ2-1, with 10 bases fitting TRBD2. The CDR3 covers 16 residues. CDR1 and CDR2 (germline): SGHDN, FVKESK. V lost 3 bases to trimming and J lost 2 bases; unmatched junction nucleotides: 4. Drawing the rest from reference TRBV14 and TRBJ2-1, the complete variable domain is EAGVTQFPSHSVIEKGQTVTLRCDPISGHDNLYWYRRVMGKEIKFLLHFVKESKQDESGMPNNRFLAERTGGTYSTLKVQPAELEDSGVYFCASSHLSGGAYNEQFFGPGTRLTVL.